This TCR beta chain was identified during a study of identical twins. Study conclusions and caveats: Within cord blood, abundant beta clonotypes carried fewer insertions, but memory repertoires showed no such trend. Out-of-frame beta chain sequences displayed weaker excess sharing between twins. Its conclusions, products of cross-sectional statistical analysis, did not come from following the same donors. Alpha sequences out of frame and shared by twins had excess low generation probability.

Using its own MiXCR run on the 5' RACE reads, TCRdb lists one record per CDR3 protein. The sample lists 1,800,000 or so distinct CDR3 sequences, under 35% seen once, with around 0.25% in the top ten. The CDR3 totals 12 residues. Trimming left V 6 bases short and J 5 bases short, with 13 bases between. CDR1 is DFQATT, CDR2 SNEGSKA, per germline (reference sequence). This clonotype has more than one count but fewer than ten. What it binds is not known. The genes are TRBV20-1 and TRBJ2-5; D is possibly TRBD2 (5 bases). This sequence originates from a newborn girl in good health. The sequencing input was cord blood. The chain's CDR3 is CSAATSLETQYF. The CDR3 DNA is TGCAGTGCGGCCACTAGTCTGGAGACCCAGTACTTC.